The next 12 T cell receptor beta chains were all read from a single sample in a study of CD8+CD57+ T cells in acquired aplastic anemia. TCR beta VDJ and CDR3 profiles were obtained from a genomic DNA template. Each CDR3 protein is one row after TCRdb ran MiXCR on the reads. Seen here are 35,000 to 45,000 distinct CDR3 sequences, roughly two thirds observed once, and the top ten hold 23%. Material: sorted CD4+, CD8+, or CD8+CD57+ T cells (not recorded which) from PBMCs. The receptors here all came from a human donor in good health, serving as a control.

In its sample, this clonotype was seen a few times. The chain is built from TRBV9 and TRBJ2-1; D ambiguous. V gave up 5 bases and J gave up 7 bases, with 4 bases separating them. Germline lookup yields CDR1 SGDLS and CDR2 YYNGEE. This CDR3 is 10 amino acids long. As DNA, the CDR3 is TGTGCCAGCAGTGGGAATGAGCAGTTCTTC. Residues: CASSGNEQFF.

The genes are TRBV24-1 and TRBJ2-1; the match to TRBD2 covers 15 bases. The J segment lost 10 bases and the V segment lost 10 bases, leaving 10 bases of the junction unmatched. The V gene's germline CDR1 is KGHDR and CDR2 SFDVKD. This CDR3 spans 15 amino acids. In DNA, the CDR3 is TGTGCCACTGATACGGGGACTAGCGGGGGGAGGGAGCAGTTCTTC. Its protein product is CATDTGTSGGREQFF.

This clonotype showed up just a few times. The genes are TRBV25-1 and TRBJ1-5; weak D call: TRBD1 (5 bases). V dropped 5 bases and J dropped 2 bases, with 10 bases sitting between them. Per germline, CDR1 MGHDK and CDR2 SYGVNS. The CDR3 spans 14 residues. The DNA of the CDR3 is TGTGCCAGCAGTTGGGGGGGACGCAATCAGCCCCAGCATTTT. This sequence encodes CASSWGGRNQPQHF.

V gene TRBV29-1 combines with J gene TRBJ2-3, with 8 bases matching TRBD1. Germline loops: CDR1 SQVTM, CDR2 ANQGSEA. This CDR3 has 14 residues. The trim removed 7 bases at V and 6 bases at J, leaving 12 bases unmatched. CDR3 bases: TGCAGCGCCCGGGGCAGGGGGCCTGGTGATACGCAGTATTTT. Translating it yields CSARGRGPGDTQYF.

This sequence joins TRBV20-1 and TRBJ2-1, with 9 positions matching TRBD1. Germline V gene sequence: CDR1 DFQATT, CDR2 SNEGSKA (reference sequence). J gave up 6 bases and V 1 base, and 7 bases lay outside the gene matches. This CDR3 is built from 15 residues. CDR3 loop: CSARAGTGLFNEQFF. The DNA of the CDR3 is TGCAGTGCTAGAGCCGGGACAGGGCTTTTCAATGAGCAGTTCTTC.

DNA of the CDR3: TGCAGTGCTCCCCCCCGGACGGATAGCAATCAGCCCCAGCATTTT. As protein: CSAPPRTDSNQPQHF. The chain has TRBV20-1 and TRBJ1-5, with D unclear. The CDR3 length is 15 residues. Trimming left V 5 bases short and J 0 bases short, with 14 bases between. The germline CDR1 and CDR2 sequences are DFQATT and SNEGSKA (reference sequence).

In its sample, this clonotype was seen many times. This rearrangement joins TRBV20-1 to TRBJ1-4; 7 nucleotides align to TRBD1. The germline V gene encodes CDR1 DFQATT and CDR2 SNEGSKA (reference sequence). V shed 2 bases and J 8 bases; nucleotides not matched to a gene: 20. The CDR3 runs 18 residues. The CDR3 reads CSARIHRATGRRNEKLFF. The CDR3 coding sequence is TGCAGTGCTAGAATCCACCGGGCGACAGGGAGGAGGAACGAAAAACTGTTTTTT.

CDR3 in DNA: TGTGCCAGCAGCGGGACAGGCTTCCAAGAGACCCAGTACTTC. This codes for CASSGTGFQETQYF. The V gene is TRBV2, the J gene TRBJ2-5; 8 bases line up with TRBD1. Germline V lookup: CDR1 SNHLY, CDR2 FYNNEI. The CDR3 contains 14 residues. After removal of 6 bases from V and 1 base from J, the junction contained 4 bases not matched to a gene. Complete variable domain (other parts from reference TRBV2 and TRBJ2-5): EPEVTQTPSHQVTQMGQEVILRCVPISNHLYFYWYRQILGQKVEFLVSFYNNEISEKSEIFDDQFSVERPDGSNFTLKIRSTKLEDSAMYFCASSGTGFQETQYFGPGTRLLVL.

This sequence joins TRBV7-3 and TRBJ2-1, with 9 bases lining up with TRBD2. Germline V gives CDR1 SGHTA, CDR2 FQGTGA. V lost 5 bases, J lost 13 bases, and 6 bases stayed unmatched. This CDR3 is 12 amino acids long. This CDR3 reads CASSRERGEQFF. The CDR3 DNA reads as TGTGCCAGCAGCAGAGAGCGGGGGGAACAGTTCTTC.

This chain uses TRBV13 with TRBJ2-3; 8 bases map to TRBD2. Germline V CDR1 and CDR2: PRHDT, FYEKMQ (reference sequence). This CDR3 has 14 amino acids. Trimming took 4 bases from V and 8 from J; bases not matched to a gene: 8. The CDR3 nucleotides read TGTGCCAGCAGCTCACAGACTAGCGCAGGTACGCAGTATTTT. Translated: CASSSQTSAGTQYF.

This clonotype was observed a few times. DNA for the CDR3: TGTGCCAGCTCCCAGGGGAACTATGGCTACACCTTC. Translated: CASSQGNYGYTF. This rearrangement joins TRBV2 to TRBJ1-2, with a tentative D call TRBD1 (6 bases). The V gene's germline CDR1 is SNHLY and CDR2 FYNNEI. This CDR3 is 12 amino acids long. Trimming took 8 bases from V and 2 from J, leaving 9 bases between them. The full variable domain, completed using reference TRBV2 and TRBJ1-2, is EPEVTQTPSHQVTQMGQEVILRCVPISNHLYFYWYRQILGQKVEFLVSFYNNEISEKSEIFDDQFSVERPDGSNFTLKIRSTKLEDSAMYFCASSQGNYGYTFGSGTRLTVV.

Remarks on this clonotype: Possible read error: a much larger clone is one base away. The chain carries TRBV12-3 or TRBV12-4 and TRBJ2-4, with TRBD1 matching over 7 bases. The CDR3 contains 12 residues. The CDR3 sequence is CASRDRKNTQYF. The CDR3 DNA reads TGTGCCAGCCGGGACAGAAAAAACACTCAGTACTTC.